This TCR beta chain stems from a study of T-cell memory formation after mild COVID-19. Study overall: TCR clusters were largely donor specific. Study-wide points: There were some responding clones in pre-infection memory, which suggested that cross-reactive memory had joined.

Each CDR3 protein gets one entry after TCRdb re-called the 5' RACE reads with MiXCR. The repertoire holds some 300,000 distinct CDR3 sequences, with 20% to 25% as singletons. In the case of this clonotype: Its antigen is not known.

Unmatched junction bases numbered 5, after V lost 3 bases and J lost 5 bases. The CDR3 has 14 amino acids. The germline CDR1 and CDR2 sequences are KGHDR and SFDVKD. This clonotype originated in a man aged 18 to 30 who had mild COVID-19 (a few samples of this study predate the infection). Cell type and time point are not known. Sequenced: PBMCs or a T cell subset sorted from them (not recorded which). This sequence joins TRBV24-1 and TRBJ1-2, with 7 bases lining up with TRBD1. The CDR3 region is CATSDDRVPYGYTF. DNA of the CDR3: TGTGCCACCAGTGATGACAGGGTACCGTATGGCTACACCTTC.